A single sample gave rise to the 10 T cell receptor beta chains below, sequenced in a study of blood T cell repertoires in COVID-19. Using immunoSEQ multiplex PCR, the repertoire was profiled, and TCRdb retains in-frame clones only, with some absent. This repertoire shows over 90,000 clones, more than 65% found once; its top ten account for approximately 23%. The sample comprised peripheral blood. These TCRs come from a man older than 75 with active or convalescent COVID-19.

The chain carries TRBV9 and TRBJ2-7; 7 positions match TRBD2. The V gene's germline CDR1 is SGDLS and CDR2 YYNGEE. The CDR3 totals 15 residues. V gave up 0 bases and J gave up 2 bases; unmatched junction bases: 5. CDR3 DNA: TGTGCCAGCAGCGTAGGGGCGGGAGCAACCTACGAGCAGTACTTC. Protein: CASSVGAGATYEQYF.

This clone was recorded only once. CDR3 protein: CASSQDLVVRHYGYTF. CDR3 sequence (DNA): TGTGCCAGCAGCCAAGATTTGGTGGTGAGGCACTATGGCTACACCTTC. This chain connects TRBV3-1 (or the pseudogene TRBV3-2) to TRBJ1-2; D is unclear. Per the germline V gene, CDR1 is LGHDT and CDR2 is YNNKEL (reference sequence). V shed 0 bases and J shed 3 bases, with 14 bases lying between them. The CDR3 loop spans 16 amino acids.

This chain's CDR3 is CASSLAGVSIEQYF. The CDR3 nucleotides are TGCGCCAGCAGCTTGGCCGGGGTTTCGATCGAGCAGTACTTC. The chain joins TRBV5-1 to TRBJ2-7, with a possible D match to TRBD2 (5 bases). CDR1 and CDR2 from the germline V gene are SGHRS and YFSETQ. This CDR3 spans 14 amino acids. Trimming removed 0 bases from V and 6 bases from J, with 13 bases in between.

This chain links TRBV19 with TRBJ1-4; unclear D gene. The CDR3 runs 15 residues. Germline assignment: CDR1 LNHDA and CDR2 SQIVND (reference sequence). V gave up 3 bases and J gave up 0 bases, with 8 bases separating them. The CDR3 loop reads CASSMGVATNEKLFF. The CDR3 region has the DNA TGTGCCAGTAGTATGGGAGTTGCAACTAATGAAAAACTGTTTTTT.

The rearrangement links TRBV19 to TRBJ1-2; D is uncertain. Germline V gives CDR1 LNHDA, CDR2 SQIVND (reference sequence). V dropped 1 base and J dropped 5 bases, with 14 bases sitting between them. This CDR3 comprises 15 residues. CDR3 in DNA: TGTGCCAGTAGTATAGGGAAACCCCGCGGGTATGGCTACACCTTC. This codes for CASSIGKPRGYGYTF.

About this clone itself: Relative to the germline gene, one junction end is altered; a read error may explain this. V usage is TRBV7-7 and J usage is TRBJ2-1, with a weak D call TRBD2 (5 bases). There are 13 residues in the CDR3. Germline CDR1 and CDR2: SSHAT and FNYEAQ (reference sequence). The CDR3 nucleotides are TGTGCTAGCAGCCCTCGGGGTGCAACCTACCAGTTCTTC. Translated, it gives CASSPRGATYQFF.

This clone was observed a single time. The chain joins TRBV2 to TRBJ2-5; D is perhaps TRBD2 (6 bases). The germline V gene has CDR1 SNHLY and CDR2 FYNNEI. V was clipped by 4 bases and J by 0 bases, with 12 bases between them. The CDR3 has 15 residues. Written as DNA, the CDR3 is TGTGCCAGCAGTGTACCGGGACTGAACCAAGAGACCCAGTACTTC. This translates into CASSVPGLNQETQYF.

This clone was recorded only once. V and J are TRBV5-4 and TRBJ2-1; D gene unclear. V dropped 4 bases and J dropped 0 bases, with 11 bases sitting between them. CDR1 and CDR2 from the germline V gene are SGHNT and YYREEE (reference sequence). There are 15 residues in the CDR3. CDR3 in amino acids: CASSPYLSSYNEQFF. The CDR3, as DNA: TGTGCCAGCAGCCCCTACCTTAGCTCCTACAATGAGCAGTTCTTC.

The V gene is TRBV7-3, the J gene TRBJ2-5, with a weak D call TRBD2 (6 bases). Germline assignment: CDR1 SGHTA and CDR2 FQGTGA. The V end lost 2 bases, the J end lost 4 bases, and 23 bases lay between the germline ends. CDR3 size: 18 residues. CDR3 amino acids: CASSLGPGRRGPGETQYF. In nucleotides, the CDR3 is TGTGCCAGCAGCTTAGGCCCCGGTAGGAGGGGCCCGGGAGAGACCCAGTACTTC.

In nucleotides, the CDR3 is TGTGCCAGCAGCGAAACGCCCGGGACTAGCGGGGCAGATACGCAGTATTTT. As protein: CASSETPGTSGADTQYF. J is TRBJ2-3 and V is TRBV7-3; 13 bases match TRBD2. V shed 5 bases and J 4 bases; nucleotides not matched to a gene: 9. Germline values: CDR1 SGHTA, CDR2 FQGTGA. The length of the CDR3 is 17 residues.